The 23 T cell receptor beta chains below all came from one sample that was sequenced in a study of cytomegalovirus exposure and HLA in healthy donors. Researchers ran the PCR with 60 Vbeta and 13 Jbeta primers. Assay used: immunoSEQ multiplex PCR; TCRdb lists only in-frame clones, some missing. The sample lists about 180,000 clones, approximately 84% occurring once. Sequencing input: PBMCs. These receptors all stem from a girl aged 5-17 years in good health and CMV-seropositive.

The V and J genes are TRBV7-9 and TRBJ2-3; the match to TRBD1 covers 7 bases. Germline V gene sequence: CDR1 SEHNR, CDR2 FQNEAQ (reference sequence). The CDR3 extends over 16 amino acids. After removal of 5 bases from V and 0 bases from J, the junction contained 8 bases not matched to a gene. The CDR3 coding sequence is TGTGCCAGCAGCGGATATGACAGGGCTAGCACAGATACGCAGTATTTT. Its translation is CASSGYDRASTDTQYF.

This chain joins TRBV5-1 and TRBJ1-2, with 10 positions matching TRBD1. Trimming cost V 4 bases and J 9 bases; bases outside gene matches: 6. This CDR3 is 13 amino acids long. The germline V gene encodes CDR1 SGHRS and CDR2 YFSETQ. The CDR3 region is CASSPDRGQRYTF. In nucleotides, the CDR3 is TGCGCCAGCAGCCCTGACAGGGGGCAACGCTACACCTTC.

This clone was counted a few times. The chain uses TRBV27 and TRBJ2-5; tentative D call: TRBD1 (5 bases). The CDR3 has 14 amino acids. Per the germline V gene, CDR1 is MNHEY and CDR2 is SMNVEV (reference sequence). V was clipped by 2 bases and J by 5 bases, with 12 bases between them. In nucleotides, the CDR3 is TGTGCCAGCAGTTTAAGGCGACAGTCGGAGACCCAGTACTTC. Translating it yields CASSLRRQSETQYF.

This chain connects TRBV5-8 to TRBJ1-5, with D perhaps matching TRBD1 (6 bases). V lost 4 bases, J lost 5 bases, and 16 bases lay in between. Looked up from germline, CDR1 is SGHTS and CDR2 is YDEGEE. The CDR3 extends over 15 amino acids. In DNA, the CDR3 is TGTGCCAGCAGCCTTAGGACAGTCCCGGATCAGCCCCAGCATTTT. Protein sequence: CASSLRTVPDQPQHF.

The chain recombines TRBV6-6 with TRBJ1-4, with 10 bases matching TRBD1. Germline lookup yields CDR1 MNHNY and CDR2 SVGAGI (reference sequence). Unmatched junction bases numbered 9, after V lost 6 bases and J lost 8 bases. The CDR3 totals 15 residues. CDR3 nucleotide sequence: TGTGCCAGCAGGGACAGGGGGACAGGGTCGGAAAAACTGTTTTTT. Its translation is CASRDRGTGSEKLFF.

The rearrangement joins TRBV4-2 to TRBJ2-1; unclear D gene. V lost 9 bases and J 5 bases, leaving 14 bases between the germline ends. Germline CDR1 LGHNA, CDR2 YNFKEQ. The CDR3 is 13 amino acids. The CDR3 sequence is CASLTSLNNEQFF. The CDR3 region has the DNA TGTGCCAGTCTAACCTCTTTAAACAATGAGCAGTTCTTC.

This clone was counted once. The same CDR3 arises from other DNA sequences in this sample as well. The chain carries TRBV9 and TRBJ2-2, with D possibly being TRBD2 (6 bases). The V end was cut by 2 bases, the J end by 5 bases, with 10 bases between. Germline CDR1 reads SGDLS; CDR2 reads YYNGEE. The CDR3 sequence is 14 residues long. CDR3 region: CASSVGGGTGELFF. Here the CDR3 DNA reads TGTGCCAGCAGCGTGGGGGGTGGGACCGGGGAGCTGTTTTTT. The full variable domain, completed using reference TRBV9 and TRBJ2-2, is DSGVTQTPKHLITATGQRVTLRCSPRSGDLSVYWYQQSLDQGLQFLIQYYNGEERAKGNILERFSAQQFPDLHSELNLSSLELGDSALYFCASSVGGGTGELFFGEGSRLTVL.

V usage is TRBV6-5 and J usage is TRBJ2-2, with D possibly matching TRBD2 (5 bases). The germline V and J ends were trimmed by 1 base and 0 bases, with 9 bases remaining between them. From germline, CDR1 is MNHEY and CDR2 SVGAGI. The CDR3 is 16 amino acids. CDR3 residues: CASSYYGGSNTGELFF. CDR3 sequence (DNA): TGTGCCAGCAGTTACTACGGAGGATCGAACACCGGGGAGCTGTTTTTT.

This chain uses TRBV6-5 with TRBJ2-3; maybe TRBD1 (6 bases). CDR3 length equals 14 residues. Germline loops: CDR1 MNHEY, CDR2 SVGAGI. The V end was cut by 6 bases, the J end by 0 bases, with 10 bases between. The CDR3, as DNA: TGTGCCAGCAGGGGAAGGGGGAGCACAGATACGCAGTATTTT. It codes for CASRGRGSTDTQYF.

The chain employs TRBV11-1 and TRBJ2-3, with D unclear. In germline, CDR1 is SGHAT, CDR2 FQDESV (reference sequence). The V end lost 5 bases, the J end lost 4 bases, and 10 bases lay between the germline ends. CDR3 length: 13 residues. The CDR3 DNA is TGTGCCAGCAGCCCCCGTCCTTCAGATACGCAGTATTTT. This encodes CASSPRPSDTQYF.

This sequence joins TRBV18 and TRBJ2-5, with D perhaps TRBD2 (5 bases). V gave up 4 bases and J gave up 1 base, with 7 bases separating them. CDR1 is KGHSH and CDR2 is LQKENI in the germline V gene. CDR3 size: 13 residues. CDR3 nucleotide sequence: TGTGCCAGCTCACGAGGGATCCAAGAGACCCAGTACTTC. Amino acid sequence: CASSRGIQETQYF.

This chain joins TRBV5-1 and TRBJ1-2, with unresolved D. Germline V CDR1 and CDR2: SGHRS, YFSETQ. This CDR3 contains 14 residues. Trimming removed 4 bases from V and 8 bases from J, with 18 bases in between. The CDR3, as DNA: TGCGCCAGCAGCAGGGCCTTTCTCGGAGGCGGCTACACCTTC. Its protein is CASSRAFLGGGYTF.

The V gene is TRBV19, the J gene TRBJ2-7; 7 bases agree with TRBD1. V shed 3 bases and J 2 bases; nucleotides not matched to a gene: 4. The CDR3 sequence is 14 residues long. Looked up from germline, CDR1 is LNHDA and CDR2 is SQIVND (reference sequence). The CDR3 protein is CASSIRDRPYEQYF. The CDR3 DNA is TGTGCCAGTAGTATTCGGGACAGACCCTACGAGCAGTACTTC.

Concerning this clone: The junction departs from the called germline gene at one end, perhaps through a read error. This sequence joins TRBV15 and TRBJ1-1, with TRBD1 as a possible D gene (5 bases). Germline V lookup: CDR1 LNHNV, CDR2 YYDKDF (reference sequence). The CDR3 runs 11 residues. CDR3 sequence: CATSRDTEAFF. Written as DNA, the CDR3 is TGTGCCACCAGCAGGGACACCGAAGCTTTCTTT.

Worth noting for this clone: Germline is not matched at one junction end, which may reflect a read error. This chain uses TRBV18 with TRBJ2-7; D might be TRBD1 (6 bases). There are 15 residues in the CDR3. The germline gives CDR1 KGHSH, CDR2 LQKENI. CDR3 loop: CASSPTGQRTGEEYF. The CDR3 region has the DNA TGTGCCAGCTCACCGACCGGACAGCGGACGGGCGAGGAGTACTTC.

The J gene is TRBJ2-3, the V gene TRBV11-3, with D possibly TRBD2 on 6 matching bases. In germline, CDR1 is SGHNT, CDR2 YENEEA. This CDR3 is 14 amino acids long. V lost 5 bases and J 6 bases, leaving 15 bases between the germline ends. The CDR3 coding sequence is TGTGCCAGCAGCCTACGGGGGAAAGACGATACGCAGTATTTT. Protein: CASSLRGKDDTQYF. The full variable domain, in which reference TRBV11-3 and TRBJ2-3 provide the parts outside the CDR3, is EAGVVQSPRYKIIEKKQPVAFWCNPISGHNTLYWYLQNLGQGPELLIRYENEEAVDDSQLPKDRFSAERLKGVDSTLKIQPAELGDSAVYLCASSLRGKDDTQYFGPGTRLTVL.

The chain recombines TRBV6-6 with TRBJ1-1, with D perhaps matching TRBD1 (5 bases). Trimming stripped 2 bases from V and 1 base from J, with 8 bases between. The CDR3 covers 14 residues. The germline V gene encodes CDR1 MNHNY and CDR2 SVGAGI (reference sequence). CDR3 residues: CASSYLQGNTEAFF. The CDR3 region has the DNA TGTGCCAGCAGTTACCTCCAGGGGAACACTGAAGCTTTCTTT.

CDR3 sequence: CASSAKLASTDTQYF. The CDR3 coding sequence is TGTGCCAGCAGCGCAAAGTTAGCGAGCACAGATACGCAGTATTTT. The genes are TRBV7-9 and TRBJ2-3; D is possibly TRBD2 (5 bases). CDR1 is SEHNR and CDR2 is FQNEAQ in the germline V gene (reference sequence). Trimming took 5 bases from V and 0 from J, leaving 12 bases between them. This CDR3 has 15 residues.

The chain joins TRBV4-1 to TRBJ2-7, with 7 bases matching TRBD1. J gave up 3 bases and V 4 bases, and 6 bases lay outside the gene matches. CDR1 and CDR2 (germline): MGHRA, YSYEKL. The CDR3 covers 14 residues. The CDR3 protein is CASSLPGTDYEQYF. The CDR3 bases are TGCGCCAGCAGCCTTCCCGGGACAGACTACGAGCAGTACTTC.

The chain carries TRBV19 and TRBJ1-1; 7 bases map to TRBD1. J was trimmed by 2 bases and V by 3 bases; bases with no gene match: 6. CDR1 and CDR2 from the germline V gene are LNHDA and SQIVND (reference sequence). There are 15 residues in the CDR3. CDR3 coding DNA: TGTGCCAGTAGTATCCCCAACAGGGGAAACACTGAAGCTTTCTTT. It yields the protein CASSIPNRGNTEAFF.

The chain uses TRBV10-1 and TRBJ1-5, with a weak D call TRBD1 (5 bases). This CDR3 spans 12 amino acids. Germline V lookup: CDR1 WNHNN, CDR2 SYGVQD (reference sequence). V was pared by 3 bases and J by 6 bases, with 6 bases between. The CDR3: CASSEGAQPQHF. The DNA of the CDR3 is TGCGCCAGCAGTGAAGGGGCTCAGCCCCAGCATTTT.

CDR3 residues: CASSLGGGQGYEQYF. CDR3 DNA: TGCGCCAGCAGCTTGGGCGGGGGACAGGGATACGAGCAGTACTTC. This sequence joins TRBV5-1 and TRBJ2-7; 9 nucleotides align to TRBD1. From germline, CDR1 is SGHRS and CDR2 YFSETQ. Germline trimming cut 0 bases from V and 4 bases from J; bases unmatched to any gene: 5. This CDR3 has 15 amino acids.

The chain recombines TRBV11-2 with TRBJ2-5; possibly TRBD1 for D (6 bases). TRBJ2-7 explains the end of the DNA better; the J call may be wrong. The CDR3 is made up of 13 amino acids. Germline loops: CDR1 SGHAT, CDR2 FQNNGV. CDR3 in amino acids: CASSAEGVHEQYF. CDR3 sequence (DNA): TGTGCCAGCAGCGCAGAGGGGGTCCACGAGCAGTACTTC.